Listed here is a single T cell receptor beta chain. The data belong to a study of spatial heterogeneity in lung cancer. TCRdb recomputed calls from the 5' RACE reads with MiXCR, one row per CDR3 protein. The sample holds 40,000 or so distinct CDR3 sequences, approximately 3% seen once. Germline V CDR1 and CDR2: KGHDR, SFDVKD. The CDR3 has 13 amino acids. Trimming left V 4 bases short and J 8 bases short, with 8 bases between. As for time point: sample taken at primary tumor resection. The study sequenced unsorted whole RNA from tumor, nontumor lung or frozen PBMC. V gene TRBV24-1 combines with J gene TRBJ1-6; tentative D call: TRBD1 (6 bases). This receptor was obtained from a male donor with early-stage non-small cell lung cancer. The sample in question was normal lung tissue next to the tumor, obtained at surgery. The CDR3 loop is CATSEGGDSPLHF. The DNA of the CDR3 is TGTGCCACCAGTGAAGGGGGGGATTCACCCCTCCACTTT.